The 10 T cell receptor beta chains below were found in one sample sequenced in a study of shared clonotypes between healthy human individuals. Data came from immunoSEQ multiplex PCR; TCRdb stores just in-frame clones and leaves some out. The sample contains about 1,900,000 clones, roughly 94% of which appear only once. Naive CD8 cells were CD45RO-negative, positively selected for CCR7, excluding terminally differentiated effector memory CD45RA+ cells. The sequenced sample was naive CD8+ T cells sorted from blood. Source of these receptors: a young man in good health.

As concerns this clone: The same CDR3 can be traced to other DNA sequences in this sample. CDR3 sequence: CASSLGGLSYNEQFF. CDR3 coding DNA: TGTGCCAGCAGCCTAGGGGGTCTCTCCTACAATGAGCAGTTCTTC. This sequence joins TRBV5-6 and TRBJ2-1, with a tentative D call TRBD1 (6 bases). V was trimmed by 4 bases and J by 0 bases, leaving 11 bases between them. Germline V CDR1 and CDR2: SGHDT, YYEEEE. CDR3 size: 15 residues.

The V and J genes are TRBV7-9 and TRBJ2-7; D is undetermined. V was cut by 5 bases and J by 2 bases, with 19 bases left in between. The length of the CDR3 is 16 residues. Germline-derived CDR1 and CDR2 are SEHNR and FQNEAQ (reference sequence). This CDR3 reads CASSPEGTGRTYEQYF. The DNA of the CDR3 is TGTGCCAGCAGCCCCGAAGGTACGGGCAGAACCTACGAGCAGTACTTC.

The chain links TRBV10-2 to TRBJ2-7, with D possibly being TRBD1 (5 bases). Germline lookup yields CDR1 WSHSY and CDR2 SAAADI. The CDR3 extends over 17 amino acids. Trimming left V 10 bases short and J 3 bases short, with 28 bases between. The CDR3 region is CATLGFAWQGFNYEQYF. The CDR3 region has the DNA TGCGCCACCCTAGGTTTTGCTTGGCAGGGATTTAACTACGAGCAGTACTTC.

The rearrangement uses TRBV9 and TRBJ2-2, with 8 positions matching TRBD1. CDR1 and CDR2 from the germline V gene are SGDLS and YYNGEE. The junction had 7 bases not matched to a gene; V was cut back by 0 bases and J by 6 bases. The CDR3 is made up of 16 amino acids. The DNA of the CDR3 is TGTGCCAGCAGCGTAGCCATTCCACAGGGGGCCGGGGAGCTGTTTTTT. Translation: CASSVAIPQGAGELFF.

V and J are TRBV6-1 and TRBJ2-3, with 13 positions matching TRBD2. From germline, CDR1 is MNHNS and CDR2 SASEGT. The V and J ends lost 10 bases and 4 bases, in that order; junction bases with no gene match: 2. The length of the CDR3 is 13 residues. CDR3 residues: CATGLAGADTQYF. For the CDR3, the DNA is TGTGCCACCGGACTAGCGGGGGCAGATACGCAGTATTTT.

Here the CDR3 reads CASSSLTGLNTGELFF. CDR3 DNA sequence: TGTGCCAGCAGTTCCCTGACAGGGTTGAACACCGGGGAGCTGTTTTTT. The chain recombines TRBV27 with TRBJ2-2; TRBD1 aligns across 7 bases. CDR3 size: 16 residues. Germline V CDR1 and CDR2: MNHEY, SMNVEV (reference sequence). V shed 4 bases, J shed 1 base, and the junction held 6 bases outside the gene matches.

This sequence joins TRBV27 and TRBJ2-6; D is possibly TRBD1 (6 bases). V lost 7 bases to trimming and J lost 2 bases, with 6 bases between them. From germline, CDR1 is MNHEY and CDR2 SMNVEV (reference sequence). There are 13 residues in the CDR3. CDR3 nucleotides: TGTGCCAGCACAGGGGCTGGGGCCAACGTCCTGACTTTC. Protein: CASTGAGANVLTF.

The chain links TRBV9 to TRBJ1-2; no reliable D call. V lost 0 bases and J lost 0, with 15 bases in between. CDR3 length: 17 amino acids. Germline loops: CDR1 SGDLS, CDR2 YYNGEE. DNA for the CDR3: TGTGCCAGCAGCGTAGTTGAAGCGCCGGATACTAACTATGGCTACACCTTC. It codes for CASSVVEAPDTNYGYTF.

The chain combines TRBV6-5 with TRBJ2-5; the D call may be TRBD1 or TRBD2 (5 bases each). This CDR3 is 15 amino acids long. Trimming took off 1 base at V and 2 bases at J, with 11 bases between the two ends. Germline V CDR1 and CDR2: MNHEY, SVGAGI. CDR3 in amino acids: CASSYLTGLQETQYF. In DNA form, the CDR3 reads TGTGCCAGCAGTTACTTGACGGGGCTGCAAGAGACCCAGTACTTC.

The chain is built from TRBV5-4 and TRBJ2-6, with TRBD1 as a possible D gene (5 bases). The ends were cut back, 4 bases at V and 1 base at J, with 21 bases in the middle. Germline V gives CDR1 SGHNT, CDR2 YYREEE (reference sequence). This CDR3 has 19 residues. CDR3 coding DNA: TGTGCCAGCAGCCAGAGGCTACAGGTTTTTCCTTCTGGGGCCAACGTCCTGACTTTC. Amino acid sequence: CASSQRLQVFPSGANVLTF.